This T cell receptor beta chain came from a study of CD8 T cells in ankylosing spondylitis. V shed 1 base and J shed 5 bases, with 20 bases lying between them. Per germline, CDR1 MGHDK and CDR2 SYGVNS. This CDR3 spans 17 amino acids. Broader study findings: Disease-associated clones were CD8+ and fairly uncommon in peripheral blood.

In this sample, this clonotype turned up many times. The target antigen is unknown. TCRdb recomputed calls from the 5' RACE reads with MiXCR, one row per CDR3 protein. The repertoire holds about 250,000 distinct CDR3 sequences, with 20% to 30% as singletons. The chain has TRBV25-1 and TRBJ2-5; the D is unclear. This receptor was obtained from a male donor with ankylosing spondylitis or in good health (not recorded which). The sequencing input was blood, either unsorted or a sorted T cell fraction (not recorded which). This CDR3 reads CASSELGRLTNRETQYF. CDR3 nucleotides: TGTGCCAGCAGTGAATTAGGAAGGCTAACCAACCGGGAGACCCAGTACTTC.